One sample yielded the 2 T cell receptor beta chains listed below, sequenced in a study of blood T cell repertoires in COVID-19 (dated by TCRdb to 2020 to 2022). The library was built by means of the immunoSEQ multiplex PCR assay. TCRdb limited this immuneACCESS table to in-frame rearrangements with V and J called. A share of clones is missing; checked studies link under half to unresolved V genes, and the rest is unexplained. This sample gives under 300,000 clones in total; about 88% of them show up just once. The ten largest clonotypes hold 2% to 2.5% of the sample. What was sequenced was peripheral blood. The receptors were sampled from a woman aged 40 to 50 who had recovered from COVID-19.

The chain joins TRBV9 to TRBJ2-1; a possible D gene is TRBD2 (6 bases). Between the trimmed V and J ends, which lost 4 bases and 7 bases, there was a span of 15 bases. This CDR3 has 14 residues. CDR1 and CDR2 (germline): SGDLS, YYNGEE. The CDR3 reads CASSTGLLENEQFF. CDR3 DNA sequence: TGTGCCAGCAGCACGGGACTCCTCGAGAATGAGCAGTTCTTC.

The chain carries TRBV6-4 and TRBJ2-2, with a weak D call TRBD2 (6 bases). The CDR3 length is 16 residues. Germline assignment: CDR1 MRHNA and CDR2 SNTAGT. V lost 3 bases, J lost 2 bases, and 13 bases lay in between. CDR3 DNA sequence: TGTGCCAGCAGTGAGTCGGCGGGACTCAACACCGGGGAGCTGTTTTTT. Its translation: CASSESAGLNTGELFF.